The 29 T cell receptor beta chains listed next were all sequenced from one sample in a study of blood T cells in healthy people across ages. A sample-barcoded 5' primer and a J-beta primer mix were used in a second PCR of roughly 7 to 11 cycles. TCRdb re-analysed the 5' RACE reads in MiXCR, keeping a single row per CDR3 protein. The data show fewer than 800,000 distinct CDR3 sequences, with about 34% seen just once and approximately 15% held by the top ten. Sequenced: blood. These TCRs come from a woman at least 80 years old in good health.

As to this clonotype: Lacking the conserved final phenylalanine or tryptophan, this CDR3 likely reflects a read error. The chain joins TRBV6-1 to TRBJ2-2; 8 nucleotides align to TRBD2. The CDR3 contains 16 residues. Losses at the gene ends were 8 bases for V and 2 bases for J; bases not matched to a gene: 10. Germline V CDR1 and CDR2: MNHNS, SASEGT. Here the CDR3 DNA reads TGTGCCAGCGGTGGCCGACTAGCGAGAAACACCGGGGAGCTGTTTTGT. Translating it yields CASGGRLARNTGELFC.

The chain joins TRBV4-2 to TRBJ2-3, with 13 bases identical to TRBD2. This CDR3 comprises 16 residues. V shed 5 bases, J shed 5 bases, and the junction held 7 bases outside the gene matches. Looked up from germline, CDR1 is LGHNA and CDR2 is YNFKEQ. CDR3 coding DNA: TGTGCCAGCAGCTCTAAGACTAGCGGGGGGTTAGATACGCAGTATTTT. Protein: CASSSKTSGGLDTQYF.

The J gene is TRBJ1-5, the V gene TRBV6-1; D is ambiguous. The germline gives CDR1 MNHNS, CDR2 SASEGT. Trimming took off 1 base at V and 4 bases at J, with 11 bases between the two ends. This CDR3 comprises 15 residues. The CDR3 reads CASSEGARRNQPQHF. The CDR3 nucleotides are TGTGCCAGCAGTGAAGGGGCGAGACGGAATCAGCCCCAGCATTTT.

This clonotype was picked up many times. V and J are TRBV20-1 and TRBJ2-3, with 8 bases matching TRBD2. The junction had 3 bases not matched to a gene; V was cut back by 3 bases and J by 4 bases. Germline CDR1 reads DFQATT; CDR2 reads SNEGSKA (reference sequence). There are 13 residues in the CDR3. The CDR3: CSASGGVADTQYF. In nucleotides, the CDR3 is TGCAGTGCTAGCGGGGGGGTTGCAGATACGCAGTATTTT.

V usage is TRBV29-1 and J usage is TRBJ2-1, with D possibly being TRBD1 or TRBD2 (5 bases each). The J call is in doubt because the DNA end fits TRBJ2-7 better. CDR3 size: 13 residues. Per the germline V gene, CDR1 is SQVTM and CDR2 is ANQGSEA. As DNA, the CDR3 is TGCAGCGTTGAGGCTCAGGGACGGGACGAGCAGTACTTC. It specifies CSVEAQGRDEQYF.

This clonotype was recorded at least ten times. V usage is TRBV7-2 and J usage is TRBJ2-7; 7 nucleotides agree with TRBD2. Germline values: CDR1 SGHTA, CDR2 FQGNSA. Trimming took 1 base from V and 1 from J; bases not matched to a gene: 7. The CDR3 has 16 amino acids. CDR3 loop: CASSLVRASGSYEQYF. CDR3 DNA: TGTGCCAGCAGCTTAGTCCGAGCTAGCGGATCCTACGAGCAGTACTTC.

This clonotype was observed once. The chain combines TRBV5-1 with TRBJ1-5; D gene unclear. CDR3 length equals 15 residues. Germline V gives CDR1 SGHRS, CDR2 YFSETQ. Between the trimmed V and J ends, which lost 4 bases and 1 base, there was a span of 12 bases. The DNA of the CDR3 is TGCGCCAGCAGCGCGGACGGGGAAAGCAATCAGCCCCAGCATTTT. It yields the protein CASSADGESNQPQHF.

This clonotype was recorded at least ten times. The chain employs TRBV6-5 and TRBJ2-5, with D perhaps matching TRBD2 (5 bases). CDR1 is MNHEY, CDR2 SVGAGI, per germline. The CDR3 is 15 residues long. Trimming took off 0 bases at V and 5 bases at J, with 13 bases between the two ends. CDR3 bases: TGTGCCAGCAGTTACTCGTCGGGGATCGGGGAGACCCAGTACTTC. The encoded protein is CASSYSSGIGETQYF.

This rearrangement joins TRBV28 to TRBJ2-3, with D tentatively TRBD1 (5 bases). This CDR3 comprises 12 residues. Trimming stripped 9 bases from V and 3 bases from J, with 10 bases between. The germline gives CDR1 MDHEN, CDR2 SYDVKM. This CDR3 reads CASGKGTDTQYF. The CDR3 bases are TGTGCCAGTGGGAAGGGGACAGATACGCAGTATTTT.

Notes on this clonotype: A read error may be the cause here, since a much bigger clone is one base away. V is TRBV20-1 and J is TRBJ2-5; TRBD2 matches at 8 bases. CDR1 and CDR2 (germline): DFQATT, SNEGSKA (reference sequence). J was trimmed by 11 bases and V by 2 bases; bases with no gene match: 13. The CDR3 covers 14 residues. DNA of the CDR3: TGCAGTGCTAGATTCTCGGGGGGGGTCAATGAGCAGTACTTC. Translation: CSARFSGGVNEQYF.

Of note for this clonotype: The missing conserved phenylalanine or tryptophan at the end of this CDR3 makes a read error likely. The V call is TRBV5-1, the J call TRBJ2-5; 7 bases match TRBD1. Gene TRBJ2-7 matches the end of the DNA better, so the J call may be wrong. This CDR3 is 13 amino acids long. CDR1 is SGHRS and CDR2 is YFSETQ in the germline V gene. The chain's CDR3 is CASSSRGSLEQYC. In DNA form, the CDR3 reads TGCGCCAGCAGCTCCAGGGGGAGCCTCGAGCAGTACTGC.

This clonotype was picked up many times. The chain links TRBV5-1 to TRBJ2-1; D gene unclear. V was shortened by 5 bases and J by 1 base, with 7 bases between the two germline ends. The CDR3 has 13 amino acids. Per germline, CDR1 SGHRS and CDR2 YFSETQ. CDR3 bases: TGCGCCAGCAGTTTTGGGTCCTACAATGAGCAGTTCTTC. Translation gives CASSFGSYNEQFF.

The sample holds many counts of this clonotype. V usage is TRBV7-2 and J usage is TRBJ2-7; TRBD2 aligns across 11 bases. The CDR3 length is 15 residues. Trimming removed 1 base from V and 9 bases from J; junction bases left unmatched: 8. Germline V lookup: CDR1 SGHTA, CDR2 FQGNSA. This CDR3 reads CASSLGASGGHPQYF. The CDR3 DNA is TGTGCCAGCAGCTTAGGGGCTAGCGGGGGGCATCCGCAGTACTTC.

The V gene is TRBV20-1, the J gene TRBJ1-1; possibly TRBD1 for D (5 bases). V dropped 1 base and J dropped 6 bases, with 15 bases sitting between them. This CDR3 spans 14 amino acids. Germline loops: CDR1 DFQATT, CDR2 SNEGSKA (reference sequence). The CDR3 sequence is CSARATSGRSEAFF. In DNA form, the CDR3 reads TGCAGTGCTAGAGCTACCTCAGGGAGGTCTGAAGCTTTCTTT.

There are many counts of this clonotype. The rearrangement joins TRBV11-2 to TRBJ2-3; the D gene is possibly TRBD2 (7 bases). V was clipped by 1 base and J by 9 bases, with 17 bases between them. The germline gives CDR1 SGHAT, CDR2 FQNNGV. This CDR3 is 15 amino acids long. CDR3 loop: CASSLGGGARYTQYF. The CDR3 nucleotides are TGTGCCAGCAGCTTAGGGGGGGGCGCCAGATACACGCAGTATTTT.

Turning to this clonotype: Just one base apart from a much larger clone, this may be a read error. The J gene is TRBJ2-5, the V gene TRBV28; D ambiguous. Near its end, the DNA agrees better with TRBJ2-1, so the J call may be wrong. CDR3 length equals 14 residues. The germline gives CDR1 MDHEN, CDR2 SYDVKM. In DNA, the CDR3 is TGTGCCAGCAGTTTCGGAGCTAGGCAAGAGACCCAGTTCTTC. This sequence encodes CASSFGARQETQFF.

This clonotype appeared many times. This rearrangement joins TRBV11-2 to TRBJ2-3, with D maybe TRBD2 (6 bases). CDR1 and CDR2 (germline): SGHAT, FQNNGV. Trimming took off 7 bases at V and 7 bases at J, with 18 bases between the two ends. CDR3 length: 14 amino acids. Here the CDR3 reads CASTGFGGRNTQYF. CDR3 DNA: TGTGCCAGCACCGGCTTTGGGGGGAGGAATACGCAGTATTTT.

Ten or more counts support this clonotype. The chain recombines TRBV5-4 with TRBJ2-1, with D possibly matching TRBD1 (5 bases). The CDR3 spans 13 residues. V shed 4 bases and J shed 8 bases, with 13 bases lying between them. Germline lookup yields CDR1 SGHNT and CDR2 YYREEE (reference sequence). Here the CDR3 DNA reads TGTGCCAGCAGCGCCGGACAAAAGGATGAGCAGTTCTTC. Amino acids: CASSAGQKDEQFF. The full variable domain, completed using reference TRBV5-4 and TRBJ2-1, is ETGVTQSPTHLIKTRGQQVTLRCSSQSGHNTVSWYQQALGQGPQFIFQYYREEENGRGNFPPRFSGLQFPNYSSELNVNALELDDSALYLCASSAGQKDEQFFGPGTRLTVL.

A word on this clonotype: Being one base from a much bigger clone, this may be a read error. The V and J genes are TRBV29-1 and TRBJ2-1; 14 bases match TRBD2. The tail of the sequence fits TRBJ2-7 better, so the J call may be wrong. CDR3 length: 15 amino acids. Looked up from germline, CDR1 is SQVTM and CDR2 is ANQGSEA. The CDR3 protein is CSVEGLAGGPNEQYF. The CDR3 DNA follows: TGCAGCGTTGAAGGACTAGCGGGGGGGCCCAATGAGCAGTACTTC.

There are many counts of this clonotype. The V and J genes are TRBV7-2 and TRBJ2-7; 14 positions match TRBD2. The CDR3 consists of 17 residues. The V and J ends lost 1 base and 4 bases, in that order; junction bases with no gene match: 6. CDR1 is SGHTA, CDR2 FQGNSA, per germline. The CDR3 loop reads CASSLGGLAGASYEQYF. The CDR3 DNA reads TGTGCCAGCAGCTTAGGGGGACTAGCGGGGGCTTCTTACGAGCAGTACTTC.

This clonotype appeared a single time. One end of the junction does not line up with germline, which may come from a read error. This chain uses TRBV6-5 with TRBJ2-1; TRBD2 matches 9 bases. This CDR3 comprises 15 residues. Germline CDR1 is MNHEY and CDR2 is SVGAGI. The CDR3 DNA reads as TGTGCCAGCAGATCAAGCGGGGGGCTGTACAATGAGCAGTGCTTC. The encoded protein is CASRSSGGLYNEQCF.

This clonotype came up a few times. The V gene is TRBV21-1, the J gene TRBJ1-5. TRBV21-1 has pseudogene status. The CDR3 spans 12 residues. CDR3 residues: CASSKGPGPQHF. Here the CDR3 DNA reads TGTGCCAGCAGCAAAGGGCCCGGGCCCCAGCATTTT.

This clonotype was found many times. This sequence joins TRBV11-3 and TRBJ2-3, with D unresolved. CDR3 length: 13 residues. Germline CDR1 is SGHNT and CDR2 is YENEEA. Trimming cost V 0 bases and J 6 bases, with 7 bases left between them. CDR3 in amino acids: CASSLDRQDTQYF. CDR3 nucleotides: TGTGCCAGCAGCTTAGATAGGCAGGATACGCAGTATTTT.

This clonotype was seen at least ten times. The chain links TRBV5-4 to TRBJ2-1, with a tentative D call TRBD1 (5 bases). The CDR3 extends over 14 amino acids. Germline loops: CDR1 SGHNT, CDR2 YYREEE (reference sequence). Trimming removed 4 bases from V and 5 bases from J, with 13 bases in between. The CDR3 here is CASSPVGRDNEQFF. The CDR3, as DNA: TGTGCCAGCAGCCCCGTGGGGCGTGACAATGAGCAGTTCTTC.

This clonotype has only one observation. The chain carries TRBV7-3 and TRBJ2-2; 7 nucleotides align to TRBD2. V dropped 5 bases and J dropped 0; count of bases not matched to a gene: 12. Per germline, CDR1 SGHTA and CDR2 FQGTGA. This CDR3 is built from 18 residues. The DNA of the CDR3 is TGTGCCAGCAGCCCAAAAGGCCGAGCGGGGACGAACACCGGGGAGCTGTTTTTT. Translation: CASSPKGRAGTNTGELFF. Drawing the rest from reference TRBV7-3 and TRBJ2-2, the complete variable domain is GAGVSQTPSNKVTEKGKYVELRCDPISGHTALYWYRQSLGQGPEFLIYFQGTGAADDSGLPNDRFFAVRPEGSVSTLKIQRTERGDSAVYLCASSPKGRAGTNTGELFFGEGSRLTVL.

This clonotype was recorded at least ten times. The genes are TRBV3-1 and TRBJ1-2; D may be TRBD1 (5 bases). Per germline, CDR1 LGHDT and CDR2 YNNKEL (reference sequence). The ends were cut back, 4 bases at V and 8 bases at J, with 20 bases in the middle. The CDR3 totals 15 residues. The CDR3 sequence is CASSLALGDSKGYTF. CDR3 sequence (DNA): TGTGCCAGCAGCCTCGCCCTCGGGGACTCGAAAGGCTACACCTTC. The entire variable domain, with the rest obtained from reference TRBV3-1 and TRBJ1-2, is as follows: DTAVSQTPKYLVTQMGNDKSIKCEQNLGHDTMYWYKQDSKKFLKIMFSYNNKELIINETVPNRFSPKSPDKAHLNLHINSLELGDSAVYFCASSLALGDSKGYTFGSGTRLTVV.

The rearrangement links TRBV6-2 or TRBV6-3 to TRBJ1-1; D is uncertain. Trimming took 6 bases from V and 6 from J, leaving 14 bases between them. CDR3 length: 13 amino acids. Germline assignment: CDR1 MNHEY and CDR2 SVGEGT. This chain's CDR3 is CASSLKAAAEAFF. DNA for the CDR3: TGTGCCAGCAGCCTAAAGGCCGCCGCTGAAGCTTTCTTT.

This clonotype was seen only a few times. In DNA form, the CDR3 reads TGCAGCGTTGGGAGGGGGGGAGGCTATGGCTACACCTTC. Translation gives CSVGRGGGYGYTF. The rearrangement links TRBV29-1 to TRBJ1-2; perhaps TRBD1 as D (6 bases). The CDR3 length is 13 residues. Germline V lookup: CDR1 SQVTM, CDR2 ANQGSEA. V gave up 4 bases and J gave up 4 bases, with 13 bases separating them.

This chain connects TRBV7-9 to TRBJ1-1; D possibly corresponds to TRBD1 (5 bases). Looked up from germline, CDR1 is SEHNR and CDR2 is FQNEAQ (reference sequence). The CDR3 has 15 amino acids. The ends were cut back, 2 bases at V and 1 base at J, with 11 bases in the middle. Here the CDR3 DNA reads TGTGCCAGCAGCTTAAGGGGCAGTACGAACACTGAAGCTTTCTTT. Residues: CASSLRGSTNTEAFF.